Shown below are 29 T cell receptor beta chains from a single sample sequenced in a study of cytomegalovirus exposure and HLA in healthy donors. In the PCR, 60 Vbeta and 13 Jbeta primers were used. TCRdb keeps only in-frame clones here, not all; method: immunoSEQ multiplex PCR. Of 140,000 to 150,000 clones in the sample, roughly 80% were seen once. The sample consisted of PBMCs. The receptors shown here come from a man aged 40-50 years in good health and CMV-seropositive.

The V call is TRBV11-2, the J call TRBJ2-1, with TRBD2 matching 10 bases. With 1 base clipped from V and 9 bases from J, the junction kept 6 bases outside the gene matches. CDR1 and CDR2 (germline): SGHAT, FQNNGV. This CDR3 is 15 amino acids long. The CDR3 here is CASSLVSSGRGEQFF. The DNA of the CDR3 is TGTGCCAGCAGCTTAGTTTCTAGCGGGAGAGGTGAGCAGTTCTTC.

The J gene is TRBJ2-5, the V gene TRBV18; D is unclear. The J call is in doubt because the DNA end fits TRBJ2-7 better. Germline CDR1 is KGHSH and CDR2 is LQKENI. This CDR3 comprises 13 residues. CDR3: CASSPPSSYEQYF. The CDR3 bases are TGTGCCAGCTCACCACCAAGCTCCTACGAGCAGTACTTC.

The V call is TRBV5-6, the J call TRBJ2-1, with D hard to call. CDR1 and CDR2 (germline): SGHDT, YYEEEE. V was shortened by 0 bases and J by 6 bases, with 10 bases between the two germline ends. There are 14 residues in the CDR3. The CDR3 DNA reads TGTGCCAGCAGCTTGGTACCGGGTCCCAATGAGCAGTTCTTC. As protein: CASSLVPGPNEQFF.

The V and J genes are TRBV29-1 and TRBJ2-1; TRBD1 aligns across 7 bases. V lost 7 bases to trimming and J lost 9 bases; unmatched junction nucleotides: 12. Germline CDR1 SQVTM, CDR2 ANQGSEA. The CDR3 is made up of 13 amino acids. CDR3 sequence: CSGTGTVLGEQFF. CDR3 DNA sequence: TGCAGCGGTACCGGGACAGTTTTGGGTGAGCAGTTCTTC.

V gene TRBV5-1 combines with J gene TRBJ2-2; D possibly corresponds to TRBD2 (5 bases). Germline CDR1 and CDR2: SGHRS and YFSETQ. V gave up 2 bases and J gave up 6 bases, with 8 bases separating them. There are 13 residues in the CDR3. CDR3 sequence: CASSLRGPGELFF. CDR3 nucleotide sequence: TGCGCCAGCAGCTTACGGGGTCCCGGGGAGCTGTTTTTT. Variable domain in full (rest from reference TRBV5-1 and TRBJ2-2): KAGVTQTPRYLIKTRGQQVTLSCSPISGHRSVSWYQQTPGQGLQFLFEYFSETQRNKGNFPGRFSGRQFSNSRSEMNVSTLELGDSALYLCASSLRGPGELFFGEGSRLTVL.

The chain joins TRBV7-9 to TRBJ1-1; possible D gene TRBD1, 6 bases. The CDR3 has 14 residues. Germline V lookup: CDR1 SEHNR, CDR2 FQNEAQ (reference sequence). Trimming cost V 5 bases and J 1 base, with 11 bases left between them. The CDR3 region has the DNA TGTGCCAGCAGCAAGGACAGCACGAACACTGAAGCTTTCTTT. Protein: CASSKDSTNTEAFF.

The table lists this clone with a count of one. The genes are TRBV4-1 and TRBJ1-3, with a weak D call TRBD1 (5 bases). Germline CDR1 is MGHRA and CDR2 is YSYEKL. The germline V and J ends were trimmed by 2 bases and 2 bases, with 19 bases remaining between them. The CDR3 has 18 amino acids. The CDR3 bases are TGCGCCAGCAGCCAATCTGGGTTGGGGCAGACGACTGGAAACACCATATATTTT. It is translated as CASSQSGLGQTTGNTIYF.

The chain combines TRBV9 with TRBJ2-3; 14 bases fit TRBD2. This CDR3 contains 16 residues. The germline gives CDR1 SGDLS, CDR2 YYNGEE. V was clipped by 4 bases and J by 6 bases; unmatched bases: 7. The CDR3 loop reads CASSRGLAGGGDTQYF. The CDR3 DNA reads TGTGCCAGCAGCCGCGGACTAGCGGGAGGCGGGGATACGCAGTATTTT.

V usage is TRBV5-1 and J usage is TRBJ2-7; TRBD1 might be the D (8 bases). Per germline, CDR1 SGHRS and CDR2 YFSETQ. V lost 0 bases and J 11 bases, leaving 12 bases between the germline ends. This CDR3 has 12 amino acids. The chain's CDR3 is CASSLETGGEYF. CDR3 DNA sequence: TGCGCCAGCAGCTTGGAAACAGGGGGGGAGTACTTC. Using reference TRBV5-1 and TRBJ2-7 for the parts outside the CDR3, the full variable domain is KAGVTQTPRYLIKTRGQQVTLSCSPISGHRSVSWYQQTPGQGLQFLFEYFSETQRNKGNFPGRFSGRQFSNSRSEMNVSTLELGDSALYLCASSLETGGEYFGPGTRLTVT.

V and J are TRBV12-5 and TRBJ2-5; unclear D gene. TRBJ2-7 explains the end of the DNA better; the J call may be wrong. Germline CDR1 is LGHNT and CDR2 is FRNRAP. CDR3 length: 13 amino acids. This CDR3 is CASGLTLSYEQYF. The CDR3 DNA reads TGTGCTAGTGGTTTGACCCTTTCCTACGAGCAGTACTTC.

The chain couples TRBV7-2 to TRBJ1-2; D may be TRBD1 (5 bases). Germline CDR1 and CDR2: SGHTA and FQGNSA. The CDR3 extends over 14 amino acids. The V and J ends lost 1 base and 1 base respectively, with 7 bases between them. The CDR3 reads CASSLEGFNYGYTF. In nucleotides, the CDR3 is TGTGCCAGCAGCTTAGAGGGGTTTAACTATGGCTACACCTTC.

With regard to this clone: One junction end disagrees with the germline gene, perhaps due to a read error. The chain recombines TRBV7-9 with TRBJ1-2; D not resolved. This CDR3 has 13 residues. Germline V gene data show CDR1 as SEHNR and CDR2 as FQNEAQ (reference sequence). In DNA, the CDR3 is TGTTCCAGCAGCTTGGGCAGCTTCTATGGCTACACCTTC. Its protein is CSSSLGSFYGYTF.

The V and J genes are TRBV5-1 and TRBJ2-1; D perhaps matches TRBD2 (5 bases). From germline, CDR1 is SGHRS and CDR2 YFSETQ. V was shortened by 6 bases and J by 0 bases, with 10 bases between the two germline ends. This CDR3 is 14 amino acids long. CDR3 DNA: TGCGCCAGCAACGAGCGGTCCTCCTACAATGAGCAGTTCTTC. As protein: CASNERSSYNEQFF.

This chain uses TRBV2 with TRBJ2-3; 7 bases align to TRBD2. Germline lookup yields CDR1 SNHLY and CDR2 FYNNEI. Losses at the gene ends were 10 bases for V and 2 bases for J; bases not matched to a gene: 9. CDR3 length equals 14 residues. The CDR3 DNA reads TGTGCCACCCAAAAGGGGAGGGCCACAGATACGCAGTATTTT. Translation: CATQKGRATDTQYF.

This chain connects TRBV5-1 to TRBJ2-3; TRBD2 might be the D (6 bases). Germline assignment: CDR1 SGHRS and CDR2 YFSETQ. Between the trimmed V and J ends, which lost 1 base and 4 bases, there was a span of 13 bases. This CDR3 has 15 residues. The CDR3 DNA reads as TGCGCCAGCAGCTTGCTACGGGAGTTGTCAGATACGCAGTATTTT. Residues: CASSLLRELSDTQYF.

The chain combines TRBV27 with TRBJ1-5; no clear D. CDR3 length: 14 amino acids. CDR1 MNHEY and CDR2 SMNVEV come from the germline V gene (reference sequence). V shed 2 bases and J shed 4 bases, with 9 bases lying between them. The CDR3 sequence: CASSLIRGNQPQHF. The DNA of the CDR3 is TGTGCCAGCAGTTTAATCCGGGGAAATCAGCCCCAGCATTTT.

The chain joins TRBV21-1 to TRBJ2-1; TRBD2 is the table's D call and was not checked against the DNA. TRBV21-1 is recorded as a pseudogene. The CDR3 extends over 17 amino acids. The CDR3 reads CASSKAPRLAGGDEQFF. The CDR3 coding sequence is TGTGCCAGCAGCAAAGCTCCGAGGCTAGCGGGTGGCGATGAGCAGTTCTTC.

The chain uses TRBV6-1 and TRBJ2-1; 9 nucleotides match TRBD2. V shed 2 bases and J 7 bases; nucleotides not matched to a gene: 6. Germline V gene data show CDR1 as MNHNS and CDR2 as SASEGT. This CDR3 contains 15 residues. The CDR3 nucleotides are TGTGCCAGCAGTGAACCGGGACTAGCCAGGAATGAGCAGTTCTTC. It yields the protein CASSEPGLARNEQFF.

This clone was counted once. The chain combines TRBV11-2 with TRBJ1-1; a weak D match, TRBD1 (6 bases). Germline V gene sequence: CDR1 SGHAT, CDR2 FQNNGV. CDR3 length: 15 amino acids. With 4 bases removed from V and 0 bases from J, the gap between germline ends came to 12 bases. The CDR3 spells CASSWGPIVNTEAFF. The CDR3 DNA sequence: TGTGCCAGCAGCTGGGGGCCCATAGTGAACACTGAAGCTTTCTTT.

The rearrangement joins TRBV27 to TRBJ2-3; 10 bases agree with TRBD2. V was clipped by 5 bases and J by 6 bases; unmatched bases: 8. Per the germline V gene, CDR1 is MNHEY and CDR2 is SMNVEV (reference sequence). The CDR3 is 15 residues long. Here the CDR3 DNA reads TGTGCCAGCAGTCTACTAGCGGGGTGGGTGGATACGCAGTATTTT. It yields the protein CASSLLAGWVDTQYF.

The chain employs TRBV7-8 and TRBJ2-3, with 12 positions matching TRBD2. The length of the CDR3 is 17 residues. The germline V gene encodes CDR1 SGHVS and CDR2 FQNEAQ. V dropped 4 bases and J dropped 2; count of bases not matched to a gene: 7. The CDR3 DNA reads TGTGCCAGCAGCTCCCTGACTAGCGGGAGACACACAGATACGCAGTATTTT. Its protein is CASSSLTSGRHTDTQYF.

The chain recombines TRBV9 with TRBJ2-7; the match to TRBD1 covers 8 bases. Looked up from germline, CDR1 is SGDLS and CDR2 is YYNGEE. V was clipped by 0 bases and J by 2 bases; unmatched bases: 1. The CDR3 has 14 residues. CDR3 nucleotide sequence: TGTGCCAGCAGCGTAGGGACAGGGCCCTACGAGCAGTACTTC. This translates into CASSVGTGPYEQYF.

The chain couples TRBV28 to TRBJ2-3; 9 bases are shared with TRBD2. The CDR3 is made up of 16 amino acids. V lost 6 bases, J lost 2 bases, and 9 bases stayed unmatched. Germline lookup yields CDR1 MDHEN and CDR2 SYDVKM. DNA of the CDR3: TGTGCCAGCAGGGACCTAGCGGGGACCACCACAGATACGCAGTATTTT. Translating gives CASRDLAGTTTDTQYF.

This rearrangement joins TRBV27 to TRBJ2-7, with 7 bases that match TRBD1. Germline CDR1 is MNHEY and CDR2 is SMNVEV (reference sequence). The CDR3 consists of 13 residues. V was pared by 8 bases and J by 4 bases, with 8 bases of the junction left unmatched. CDR3 bases: TGTGCCAGCGCCCCGGGACAGAATTACGAGCAGTACTTC. Its translation is CASAPGQNYEQYF.

On this clone itself: At one end, the junction sequence differs from germline, possibly due to a read error. This chain joins TRBV7-3 and TRBJ2-6; possibly TRBD1 for D (6 bases). CDR3 length: 17 amino acids. Germline V lookup: CDR1 SGHTA, CDR2 FQGTGA. For the CDR3, the DNA is TGTGCCAGCAGCTCGGAAGGCCAGGGTTCAGGGGCCAACGGCCTGACTTTC. Encoded protein: CASSSEGQGSGANGLTF.

The chain has TRBV6-1 and TRBJ2-1, with TRBD2 matching over 13 bases. V lost 7 bases to trimming and J lost 9 bases; unmatched junction nucleotides: 9. The CDR3 loop spans 15 amino acids. The germline gives CDR1 MNHNS, CDR2 SASEGT. The CDR3 region is CASTWGTSGNGEQFF. CDR3 in DNA: TGTGCCAGCACCTGGGGGACTAGCGGGAATGGTGAGCAGTTCTTC.

CDR3 sequence reads: CASSQGDTEAFF. The CDR3 DNA is TGCGCCAGCAGCCAAGGAGATACTGAAGCTTTCTTT. This chain links TRBV4-1 with TRBJ1-1, with unresolved D. CDR3 length equals 12 residues. Deletions cut 1 base from V and 5 bases from J, with 5 bases between. In germline, CDR1 is MGHRA, CDR2 YSYEKL.

This clone was picked up a small number of times. V and J are TRBV6-4 and TRBJ2-1, with 13 bases matching TRBD2. The CDR3 spans 15 residues. Germline CDR1 reads MRHNA; CDR2 reads SNTAGT. With V trimmed by 6 bases and J by 6 bases, 5 bases remained unmatched. The CDR3 sequence: CASSVGLAGPNEQFF. CDR3 bases: TGTGCCAGCAGCGTGGGACTAGCGGGACCCAATGAGCAGTTCTTC.

The rearrangement uses TRBV7-2 and TRBJ1-3; D uncertain. Germline values: CDR1 SGHTA, CDR2 FQGNSA. This CDR3 comprises 15 residues. Trimming cost V 7 bases and J 0 bases, with 13 bases left between them. CDR3 sequence (DNA): TGTGCCAGCATAGGTTGGACTTACTCTGGAAACACCATATATTTT. Its translation: CASIGWTYSGNTIYF.